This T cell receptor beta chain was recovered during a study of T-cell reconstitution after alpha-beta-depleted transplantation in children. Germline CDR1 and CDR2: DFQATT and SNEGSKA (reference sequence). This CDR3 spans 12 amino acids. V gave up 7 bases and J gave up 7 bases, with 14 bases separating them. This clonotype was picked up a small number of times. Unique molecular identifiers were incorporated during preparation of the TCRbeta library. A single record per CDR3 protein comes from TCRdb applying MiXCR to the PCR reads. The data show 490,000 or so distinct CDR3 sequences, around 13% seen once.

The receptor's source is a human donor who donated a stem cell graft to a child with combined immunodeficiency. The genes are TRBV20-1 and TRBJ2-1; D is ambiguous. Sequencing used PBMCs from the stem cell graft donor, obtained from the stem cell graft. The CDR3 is CSVTNLGNEQFF. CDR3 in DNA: TGCAGTGTTACAAATCTAGGGAATGAGCAGTTCTTC.